This T cell receptor (beta chain) was identified in a study of blood T cell repertoires in COVID-19. Study-wide background: Acute-phase and convalescent COVID-19 samples originated in the United States, Italy and Spain. The analysed material was cDNA or gDNA that came from T cells, B-cell-depleted T cells, or PBMCs.

V lost 3 bases and J 0 bases, leaving 15 bases between the germline ends. The CDR3 is made up of 17 amino acids. Per the germline V gene, CDR1 is MNHEY and CDR2 is SMNVEV (reference sequence). The method was immunoSEQ multiplex PCR; TCRdb's version includes in-frame clones alone and lacks a portion of them. The top ten clones hold roughly 2% of a sample with around 420,000 clones, 88% of them seen once. The source is a woman aged 40 to 50 with acute COVID-19. The rearrangement uses TRBV27 and TRBJ1-5; D not certain. The sample consisted of PBMCs or T cells enriched from blood (not recorded which). The CDR3 DNA sequence: TGTGCCAGCAGTTTCCGATCTGGGCCTACTAGCAATCAGCCCCAGCATTTT. Protein: CASSFRSGPTSNQPQHF.